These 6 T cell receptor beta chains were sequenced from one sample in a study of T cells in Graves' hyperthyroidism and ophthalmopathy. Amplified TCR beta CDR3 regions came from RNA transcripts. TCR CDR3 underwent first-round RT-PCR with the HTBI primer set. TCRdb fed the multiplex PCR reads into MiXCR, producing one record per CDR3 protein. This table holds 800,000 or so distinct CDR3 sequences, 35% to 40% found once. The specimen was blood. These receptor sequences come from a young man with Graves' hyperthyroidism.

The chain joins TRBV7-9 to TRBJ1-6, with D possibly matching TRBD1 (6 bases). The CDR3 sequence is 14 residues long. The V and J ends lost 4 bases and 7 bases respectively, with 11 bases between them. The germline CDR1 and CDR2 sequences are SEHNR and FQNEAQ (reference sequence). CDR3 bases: TGTGCCAGCAGCTGGGACATGGAAAATTCACCCCTCCACTTT. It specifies CASSWDMENSPLHF. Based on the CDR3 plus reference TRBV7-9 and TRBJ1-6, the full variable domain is DTGVSQNPRHKITKRGQNVTFRCDPISEHNRLYWYRQTLGQGPEFLTYFQNEAQLEKSRLLSDRFSAERPKGSFSTLEIQRTEQGDSAMYLCASSWDMENSPLHFGNGTRLTVT.

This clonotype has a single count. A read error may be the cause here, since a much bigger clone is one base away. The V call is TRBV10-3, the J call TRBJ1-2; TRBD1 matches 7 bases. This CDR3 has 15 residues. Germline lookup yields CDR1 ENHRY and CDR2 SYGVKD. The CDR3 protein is CASSRPRGQDYGHTF. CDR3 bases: TGTGCCAGCAGTCGACCCCGTGGACAGGATTATGGCCACACCTTC.

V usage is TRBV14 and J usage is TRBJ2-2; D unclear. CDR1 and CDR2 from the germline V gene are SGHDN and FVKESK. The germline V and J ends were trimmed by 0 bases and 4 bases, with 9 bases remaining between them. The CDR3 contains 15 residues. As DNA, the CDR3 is TGTGCCAGCAGCCAAGACAGGTTCCCCACCGGGGAGCTGTTTTTT. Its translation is CASSQDRFPTGELFF.

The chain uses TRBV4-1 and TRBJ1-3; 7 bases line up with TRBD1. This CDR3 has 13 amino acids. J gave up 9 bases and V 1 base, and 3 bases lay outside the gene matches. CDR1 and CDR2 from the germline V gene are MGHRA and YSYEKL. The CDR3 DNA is TGCGCCAGCAGCCAAGGACAGGGTGCCACCATATATTTT. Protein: CASSQGQGATIYF.

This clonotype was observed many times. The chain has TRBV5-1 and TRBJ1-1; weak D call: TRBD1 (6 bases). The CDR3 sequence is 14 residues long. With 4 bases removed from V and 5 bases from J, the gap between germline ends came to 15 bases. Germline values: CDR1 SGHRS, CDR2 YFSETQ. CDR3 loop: CASSEAGTSTEAFF. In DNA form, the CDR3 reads TGCGCCAGCAGCGAGGCCGGGACATCTACTGAAGCTTTCTTT.

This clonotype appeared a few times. The CDR3 is CASSLAGGVNEKLFF. DNA for the CDR3: TGCGCCAGCAGCTTGGCCGGGGGGGTTAATGAAAAACTGTTTTTT. The rearrangement uses TRBV5-1 and TRBJ1-4, with a possible D match to TRBD1 (5 bases). The length of the CDR3 is 15 residues. V dropped 0 bases and J dropped 4 bases, with 10 bases sitting between them. Germline V gives CDR1 SGHRS, CDR2 YFSETQ.